This T cell receptor (beta chain) was documented in a study of T cell responses to AZD1222 COVID-19 vaccine. Study-wide results and limits: Most donors were white British, females outnumbered males, and clonal diversity was possibly underestimated. Repertoires were sampled only after the peak T cell response.

Using immunoSEQ multiplex PCR, the repertoire was profiled, and TCRdb retains in-frame clones only, with some absent. The data hold under 200,000 clones, with approximately 90% observed a single time. On this clone: Its specificity is unknown.

Trimming removed 1 base from V and 10 bases from J; junction bases left unmatched: 11. Germline CDR1 and CDR2: SGHKS and YYEKEE (reference sequence). The CDR3 has 16 amino acids. The source material was peripheral blood, sampled on day 0 of AZD1222 vaccination. The chain recombines TRBV5-5 with TRBJ1-6, with 7 nucleotides matching TRBD1. This clonotype originated in an adult in good health. DNA for the CDR3: TGTGCCAGCAGCTTGAAATCCCCCAGGGGGAACTCACCCCTCCACTTT. Amino acid sequence: CASSLKSPRGNSPLHF.